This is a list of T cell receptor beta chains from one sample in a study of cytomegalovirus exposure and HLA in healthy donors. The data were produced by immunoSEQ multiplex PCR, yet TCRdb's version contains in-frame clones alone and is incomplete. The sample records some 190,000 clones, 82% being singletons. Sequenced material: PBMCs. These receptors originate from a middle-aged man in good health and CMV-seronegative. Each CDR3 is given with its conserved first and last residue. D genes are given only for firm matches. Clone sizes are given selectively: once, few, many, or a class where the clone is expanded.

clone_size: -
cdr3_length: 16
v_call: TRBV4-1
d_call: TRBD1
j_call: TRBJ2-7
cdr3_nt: TGCGCCAGCAGCCCTCGGGCCGGGACAGGGACCTACGAGCAGTACTTC
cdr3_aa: CASSPRAGTGTYEQYF

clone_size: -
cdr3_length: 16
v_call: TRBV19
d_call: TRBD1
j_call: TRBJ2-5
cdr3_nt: TGTGCCAGTAGTCCGCGGACAGGGAAGGTCCAAGAGACCCAGTACTTC
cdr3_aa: CASSPRTGKVQETQYF

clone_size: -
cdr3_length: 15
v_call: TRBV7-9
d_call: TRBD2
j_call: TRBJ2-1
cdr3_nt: TGTGCCAGCAGGACAGCGGGAGGGCCTGACAATGAGCAGTTCTTC
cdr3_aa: CASRTAGGPDNEQFF

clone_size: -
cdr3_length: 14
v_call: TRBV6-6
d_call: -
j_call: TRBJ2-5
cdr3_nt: TGTGCCAGCAGCCATGACATACCTCAAGAGACCCAGTACTTC
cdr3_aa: CASSHDIPQETQYF

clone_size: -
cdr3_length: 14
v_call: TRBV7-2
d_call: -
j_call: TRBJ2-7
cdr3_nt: TGTGCCAGCAGCACCCGGACAGAGGGGCTCGAGCAGTACTTC
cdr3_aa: CASSTRTEGLEQYF

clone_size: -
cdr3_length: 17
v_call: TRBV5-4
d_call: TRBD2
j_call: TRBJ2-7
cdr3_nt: TGTGCCAGCAGCGTGAGTCACGAGCGGGAGAAATATTGCCTCAAGTACTTC
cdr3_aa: CASSVSHEREKYCLKYF

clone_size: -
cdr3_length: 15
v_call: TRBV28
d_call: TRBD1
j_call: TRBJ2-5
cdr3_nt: TGTGCCAGCAGTCTTCGGACAGGGGGTCGGGAGACCCAGTACTTC
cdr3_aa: CASSLRTGGRETQYF

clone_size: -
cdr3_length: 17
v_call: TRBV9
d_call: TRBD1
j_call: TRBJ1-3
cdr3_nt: TGTGCCAGCAGCGGTCCGGGACAGGGGAACTCTGGAAACACCATATATTTT
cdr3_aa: CASSGPGQGNSGNTIYF

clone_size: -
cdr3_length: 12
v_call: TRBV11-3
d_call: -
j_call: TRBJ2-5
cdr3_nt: TGTGCCAGCAGCTTGTTACAAGAGACCCAGTACTTC
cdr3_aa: CASSLLQETQYF

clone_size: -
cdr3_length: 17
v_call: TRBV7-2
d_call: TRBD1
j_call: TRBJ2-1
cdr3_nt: TGTGCCAGCAGCTTAGGCCATGTCGGGACAGGCGGTACTGAGCAGTTCTTC
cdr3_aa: CASSLGHVGTGGTEQFF

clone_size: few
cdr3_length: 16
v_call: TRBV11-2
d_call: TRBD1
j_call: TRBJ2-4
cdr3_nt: TGTGCCAGCAGCTTAGATAGGGGGCTAGCCAAAAACATTCAGTACTTC
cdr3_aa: CASSLDRGLAKNIQYF

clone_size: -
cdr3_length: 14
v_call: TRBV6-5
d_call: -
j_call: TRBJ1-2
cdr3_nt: TGTGCCAGCGGGGGCCCCTCTTCTAACTATGGCTACACCTTC
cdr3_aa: CASGGPSSNYGYTF

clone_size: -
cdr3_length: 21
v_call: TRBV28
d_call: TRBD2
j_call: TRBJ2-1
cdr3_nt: TGTGCCAGCAGTCGACCCCCCGGACTAGCGGGAGGGCGGGGTCGTAACAATGAGCAGTTCTTC
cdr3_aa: CASSRPPGLAGGRGRNNEQFF